These T cell receptor beta chains were read from a single sample in a study of blood T cell repertoires in COVID-19. Libraries were prepared by immunoSEQ multiplex PCR; TCRdb keeps only in-frame clonotypes and omits some of them. The sample yields around 91,000 clones, 85% seen once. Source material: peripheral blood. The source of these receptors is a man older than 75 with acute or convalescent COVID-19. Both conserved end residues are part of each CDR3. D genes are given only for firm matches. The size field is filled for only some rows; it gives once, few, many or a size class.

d_call	j_call	cdr3_length	v_call	clone_size	cdr3_aa	cdr3_nt
TRBD2	TRBJ2-7	14	TRBV5-1	-	CASSWTSGSYEQYF	TGCGCCAGCAGCTGGACTAGCGGGTCCTACGAGCAGTACTTC
-	TRBJ1-5	14	TRBV5-1	-	CASSLESGDQPQHF	TGCGCCAGCAGCTTGGAGTCAGGCGATCAGCCCCAGCATTTT
TRBD1	TRBJ1-6	14	TRBV28	-	CASRTGGANSPLHF	TGTGCCAGCAGAACAGGGGGCGCAAATTCACCCCTCCACTTT
TRBD1	TRBJ2-2	16	TRBV4-1	-	CASSLPGRQGIGELFF	TGCGCCAGCAGCTTACCCGGCCGACAGGGGATCGGGGAGCTGTTTTTT
-	TRBJ1-6	12	TRBV7-8	-	CASSLGTNPLHF	TGTGCCAGCAGCTTAGGGACAAACCCCCTCCACTTT
TRBD1	TRBJ1-2	16	TRBV28	-	CASSPIGRQGNYGYTF	TGTGCCAGCAGCCCCATCGGCAGACAGGGGAACTATGGCTACACCTTC
-	TRBJ2-7	15	TRBV4-1	-	CASSQERAGPGEQYF	TGCGCCAGCAGCCAAGAGAGGGCTGGTCCCGGCGAGCAGTACTTC
-	TRBJ2-7	13	TRBV2	-	CASTGDNSYEQYF	TGTGCCAGCACTGGGGACAACTCCTACGAGCAGTACTTC
-	TRBJ2-7	15	TRBV5-1	few	CASSALTGNAYEQYF	TGCGCCAGCAGCGCCCTAACAGGGAACGCCTACGAGCAGTACTTC
-	TRBJ2-1	15	TRBV5-6	few	CASSELQGDYNEQFF	TGTGCCAGCAGTGAACTACAGGGTGACTACAATGAGCAGTTCTTC
TRBD1	TRBJ1-5	11	TRBV19	-	CATGGGQPQHF	TGTGCGACAGGGGGCGGTCAGCCCCAGCATTTT
-	TRBJ2-1	13	TRBV27	few	CASSPPWGDEQFF	TGTGCCAGCAGTCCCCCGTGGGGCGATGAGCAGTTCTTC
-	TRBJ2-5	14	TRBV28	-	CASSRGGPPETQYF	TGTGCCAGCAGTCGAGGAGGGCCGCCGGAGACCCAGTACTTC
TRBD2	TRBJ2-7	21	TRBV27	once	CASSQSPVLATRGGKPYEQYF	TGTGCCAGCAGTCAGTCTCCGGTGCTAGCGACTCGGGGGGGGAAACCCTACGAGCAGTACTTC
TRBD1	TRBJ2-3	16	TRBV10-1	-	CASRQGGQGRPDTQYF	TGCGCCAGCAGACAAGGCGGACAGGGGCGTCCAGATACGCAGTATTTT
-	TRBJ1-2	13	TRBV19	-	CASSPGTPYGYTF	TGTGCCAGTAGTCCCGGGACACCTTATGGCTACACCTTC
-	TRBJ2-6	14	TRBV28	-	CATRRVSGANVLTF	TGTGCCACCAGACGGGTGTCTGGGGCCAACGTCCTGACTTTC
TRBD1	TRBJ2-7	16	TRBV11-2	-	CASSPRASRGTYEQYF	TGTGCCAGCAGCCCAAGGGCTAGCAGGGGGACCTACGAGCAGTACTTC
-	TRBJ1-4	16	TRBV5-1	-	CASSPGESSPREKLFF	TGCGCCAGCAGCCCCGGAGAGTCCTCCCCGAGGGAAAAACTGTTTTTT
-	TRBJ1-1	14	TRBV15	-	CATSIQTRNTEAFF	TGTGCCACCAGCATCCAGACAAGAAACACTGAAGCTTTCTTT
TRBD2	TRBJ2-1	16	TRBV24-1	once	CATSDFSGRGDNEQFF	TGTGCCACCAGTGATTTTAGCGGGAGGGGTGACAATGAGCAGTTCTTC
TRBD1	TRBJ1-1	14	TRBV11-3	-	CASSLGQGVTEAFF	TGTGCCAGCAGCTTGGGACAGGGGGTGACTGAAGCTTTCTTT
-	TRBJ1-1	15	TRBV5-1	-	CASSLDRVGNTEAFF	TGCGCCAGCAGCTTGGACAGGGTCGGGAACACTGAAGCTTTCTTT
-	TRBJ1-5	12	TRBV10-3	-	CAISDQNQPQHF	TGTGCCATCAGTGATCAAAATCAGCCCCAGCATTTT
TRBD2	TRBJ2-7	15	TRBV19	-	CASSTQRGPSYEQYF	TGTGCCAGTAGTACCCAGCGGGGTCCTTCCTACGAGCAGTACTTC
-	TRBJ1-5	14	TRBV19	-	CASSDTNSNQPQHF	TGTGCCAGTTCGGACACTAATAGCAATCAGCCCCAGCATTTT
TRBD2	TRBJ2-3	13	TRBV28	few	CASRSGIPDTQYF	TGTGCCAGCAGAAGCGGGATCCCCGATACGCAGTATTTT
-	TRBJ1-5	12	TRBV28	-	CASRPGNQPQHF	TGTGCCAGCAGGCCAGGAAATCAGCCCCAGCATTTT
-	TRBJ1-1	13	TRBV5-1	-	CASSTQEKTEAFF	TGCGCCAGCAGCACACAGGAGAAGACTGAAGCTTTCTTT
-	TRBJ2-5	15	TRBV3-1/TRBV3-2	few	CASSQAGQPQETQYF	TGTGCCAGCAGCCAAGCTGGGCAGCCCCAAGAGACCCAGTACTTC
-	TRBJ1-1	13	TRBV5-4	-	CASRRTAYTEAFF	TGTGCCAGCAGAAGGACAGCCTACACTGAAGCTTTCTTT
TRBD1	TRBJ1-4	16	TRBV7-3	-	CASSVQQGTTNEKLFF	TGTGCCAGCAGCGTCCAACAGGGGACAACTAATGAAAAACTGTTTTTT
-	TRBJ1-3	14	TRBV5-5	-	CASSLDAAGNTIYF	TGTGCCAGCAGCTTGGATGCAGCTGGAAACACCATATATTTT
TRBD1	TRBJ2-5	15	TRBV3-1/TRBV3-2	-	CASRDYGQGQETQYF	TGTGCCAGCAGGGATTACGGACAGGGACAAGAGACCCAGTACTTC
TRBD1	TRBJ1-1	15	TRBV11-3	-	CASSLGTGASPEAFF	TGTGCCAGCAGCCTCGGGACAGGCGCCTCTCCCGAAGCTTTCTTT
-	TRBJ1-1	16	TRBV7-9	-	CASSFSVQGPNTEAFF	TGTGCCAGCAGCTTTTCTGTGCAGGGGCCGAACACTGAAGCTTTCTTT
TRBD1	TRBJ2-7	12	TRBV2	-	CASSKTGHEQYF	TGTGCCAGCAGCAAGACAGGGCACGAGCAGTACTTC
TRBD2	TRBJ2-3	16	TRBV3-1/TRBV3-2	-	CASSQGTSARTDTQYF	TGTGCCAGCAGCCAAGGGACTAGCGCCCGCACAGATACGCAGTATTTT
TRBD1	TRBJ2-3	16	TRBV5-5	-	CASSPGTVWSTDTQYF	TGTGCCAGCAGCCCAGGGACAGTTTGGAGCACAGATACGCAGTATTTT
TRBD1	TRBJ2-7	14	TRBV9	-	CASSNNRGRGEQYF	TGTGCCAGCAGCAATAACAGGGGGCGAGGCGAGCAGTACTTC
-	TRBJ1-2	14	TRBV30	once	CAWSVPPGNYGYTF	TGTGCCTGGAGTGTCCCTCCGGGAAACTATGGCTACACCTTC
-	TRBJ1-1	15	TRBV28	-	CASSEKAGQNTEAFF	TGTGCCAGCAGTGAGAAGGCAGGACAGAACACTGAAGCTTTCTTT
TRBD1	TRBJ1-5	13	TRBV28	-	CASSAGGVQPQHF	TGTGCCAGCAGTGCAGGGGGTGTCCAGCCCCAGCATTTT
-	TRBJ2-3	17	TRBV14	-	CASSQDLVGIGGDTQYF	TGTGCCAGCAGCCAAGATCTTGTAGGGATCGGAGGAGATACGCAGTATTTT
-	TRBJ1-3	12	TRBV6-6	once	CASGRSGNTIYF	TGTGCCAGCGGCAGGTCGGGAAACACCATATATTTT
-	TRBJ2-7	13	TRBV5-1	-	CASSLMSTYEQYF	TGCGCCAGCAGCTTGATGAGTACCTACGAGCAGTACTTC